Listed below are T cell receptor beta chains from one sample, sequenced in a study of blood T cells in healthy people across ages. TCRdb reprocessed the 5' RACE reads via MiXCR and lists one record per CDR3 protein. Among 1.8 million or so distinct CDR3 sequences listed, roughly two fifths were seen once. Sequenced input: blood. Receptor source: a human donor in good health. Each CDR3 is given with its conserved first and last residue. A D gene is named only where the DNA matches it firmly. Rows give clone size only sometimes, using once, few, many, or a class for an expanded clone.

clone size,V gene,D gene,J gene,CDR3 DNA,CDR3 protein
.,TRBV20-1,.,TRBJ2-7,TGCAGTGCCAGAGTGGGTGGGCGAGAATCCGTCTGGATCCGATCCTACGAGCAGTACTTC,CSARVGGRESVWIRSYEQYF
few,TRBV18,TRBD2,TRBJ2-4,TGTGCCAGCTCCCCTCGGACTAGCCTAGCCAAAAACATTCAGTACTTC,CASSPRTSLAKNIQYF
few,TRBV10-3,TRBD1,TRBJ2-7,TGTGCCATCAGTGTGGGACAGGGCTCCTACGAGCAGTACTTC,CAISVGQGSYEQYF
.,TRBV19,.,TRBJ2-4,TGTGCCAGTAGTCATCCAGGGTCGAACATTCAGTACTTC,CASSHPGSNIQYF
few,TRBV11-2,TRBD2,TRBJ2-1,TGTGCCAGCAGCTTAACTAGCGGGGTCCATGAGCAGTTCTTC,CASSLTSGVHEQFF
.,TRBV7-2,TRBD1,TRBJ1-2,TGTGCCAGCAGCTTAGCGACCACAGGGGCGGGGGGCTACACCTTC,CASSLATTGAGGYTF
.,TRBV4-3,.,TRBJ2-5,TGCGCCAGCAGCCCGACCCTAGTATATGGGACCCAGTACTTC,CASSPTLVYGTQYF
.,TRBV7-8,TRBD2,TRBJ2-1,TGTGCCAGCAGTTATATAGCGGGGGTGACCTACAATGAGCAGTTCTTC,CASSYIAGVTYNEQFF
.,TRBV4-3,.,TRBJ1-1,TGCGCCAGCAGTCCGGACTATTACACTGAAGCTTTCTTT,CASSPDYYTEAFF
.,TRBV7-2,.,TRBJ1-1,TGTGCCAGCAGCTTTCCTCCCCACGGGTTTACGAACACTGAAGCTTTCTTT,CASSFPPHGFTNTEAFF
few,TRBV12-3/TRBV12-4,.,TRBJ2-6,TGTGCCAGCAGTTTAACAGGGCTTGGTGTCCTGACTTTC,CASSLTGLGVLTF
.,TRBV6-5,.,TRBJ2-7,TGTGCCCGCAGTCGCCGGCAGGGGTGGTACGAGCAGTACTTC,CARSRRQGWYEQYF
few,TRBV6-4,.,TRBJ1-1,TGTGCCAGCAGTGACTCGGCCAGCAAGAACACTGAAGCTTTCTTT,CASSDSASKNTEAFF
few,TRBV3-1,.,TRBJ2-5,TGTGCCAGCAGCCTACCGGGGTTCGAGACCCAGTACTTC,CASSLPGFETQYF
.,TRBV4-1,.,TRBJ2-1,TGCGCCAGCAGCCAAGTCTCGCTAGTCCCCTACAATGAGCAGTTCTTC,CASSQVSLVPYNEQFF
few,TRBV10-3,.,TRBJ2-3,TGTGCCATCAGTGAGTCGACTAGATCAGATACGCAGTATTTT,CAISESTRSDTQYF
.,TRBV11-2,.,TRBJ1-1,TGTGCCAGCAGCTTAAGTTCAGGGATGAACACTGAAGCTTTCTTT,CASSLSSGMNTEAFF
few,TRBV15,.,TRBJ1-2,TGTGCCACCAGCAGAGAAACAGACAGCTGGGACTATGGCTACACCTTC,CATSRETDSWDYGYTF
few,TRBV20-1,TRBD2,TRBJ2-1,TGCAGTGCCATAGGACTAGCGGGGGGTGAGCAGTTCTTC,CSAIGLAGGEQFF
.,TRBV10-3,.,TRBJ2-7,TGTGCCATCAGTGGCCCCGACAGTTCCTACGAGCAGTACTTC,CAISGPDSSYEQYF
few,TRBV4-2,TRBD2,TRBJ2-2,TGTGCCAGCAGCCCACAACTAGCGGGGGGCGGCGGGGAGCTGTTTTTT,CASSPQLAGGGGELFF
.,TRBV10-3,TRBD1,TRBJ2-2,TGTGCCATCAGTGAGTCGACAGGGGTTAACGGGGAGCTGTTTTTT,CAISESTGVNGELFF
.,TRBV7-2,TRBD2,TRBJ2-5,TGTGCCAGCAGCATTCGGACTAGCAGGCAGTACTTC,CASSIRTSRQYF
few,TRBV20-1,.,TRBJ2-3,TGCAGTGCTAGTAGACTACGCACAGATACGCAGTATTTT,CSASRLRTDTQYF
.,TRBV10-3,TRBD2,TRBJ2-7,TGTGCCACCCAGCCCCCCGGGCTAGCGGGGGAATACGAGCAGTACTTC,CATQPPGLAGEYEQYF
once,TRBV12-3/TRBV12-4,TRBD2,TRBJ2-3,TGTGCCAGCAGCAGTAGCGGGGGAAGAGATACGGAGTATTTT,CASSSSGGRDTEYF
.,TRBV27,.,TRBJ1-1,TGTGCCAGCAGCCTCCAGCGAGGCCTGGACGCTTTCTTT,CASSLQRGLDAFF
.,TRBV20-1,.,TRBJ1-2,TGCAGTGCTAGGGCGTGGCAGAACTATGGCTACACCTTC,CSARAWQNYGYTF
once,TRBV5-5,.,TRBJ1-2,TGTGCCAGCAGGGAAAAACGCAGCAGCTCGAGGCGCCCGCGGCAGTACGGTGGCTACACCTTC,CASREKRSSSRRPRQYGGYTF
once,TRBV2,.,TRBJ2-1,TGTGCCAGCAGTGAAGATTACAGGGCGGGCGATGAGCAGTTCTTC,CASSEDYRAGDEQFF
few,TRBV9,.,TRBJ2-4,TGTGCCAGCAGCGTAGGCGGACCCATTCAGTACTTC,CASSVGGPIQYF
.,TRBV11-2,.,TRBJ2-1,TGTGCCAGCAGCTTAGCGGGACCTCTTGATGAGCAGTTCTTC,CASSLAGPLDEQFF
.,TRBV6-5,.,TRBJ2-1,TGTGCCAGCCCGCGCAATTCCTACAATGAGCAGTTCTTC,CASPRNSYNEQFF
many,TRBV4-3,.,TRBJ1-1,TGCGCCAGCAGCCAAGACGAAGGGGCCGGAAACACTGAAGCTTTCTTT,CASSQDEGAGNTEAFF
.,TRBV29-1,.,TRBJ1-1,TGCAGCGTTGATCCGGAAGAGATGAACACTGAAGCTTTCTTT,CSVDPEEMNTEAFF
few,TRBV2,.,TRBJ2-7,TGTACCAGCAGCGAGACAGCCTCCTACGAGCAGTACTTC,CTSSETASYEQYF
.,TRBV27,TRBD1,TRBJ2-1,TGTGCCAGCAGTCCCTTGACAGGGGGAACCTACGAGCAGTTCTTC,CASSPLTGGTYEQFF
.,TRBV4-2,.,TRBJ1-1,TGTGCCAGCAGCCTAAGCCAAGCGACGGCGAACACTGAAGCTTTCTTT,CASSLSQATANTEAFF
.,TRBV6-1,.,TRBJ2-5,TGTGCCAGCAGTGAAAGTGTCAGCCAAGAGACCCAGTACTTC,CASSESVSQETQYF
.,TRBV27,TRBD2,TRBJ2-2,TGTGCCAGCACATGGGGGAGGGTCACCGGGGAGCTGTTTTTT,CASTWGRVTGELFF
.,TRBV19,.,TRBJ2-1,TGTGCCAGTACGGACAGAGGAATCCACAATGAGCAGTTCTTC,CASTDRGIHNEQFF
.,TRBV12-3/TRBV12-4,.,TRBJ2-3,.,CASSTSGRTFTDTQYF